These 18 T cell receptor beta chains share one sample of origin, sequenced in a study of blood T cell repertoires in COVID-19. Libraries were prepared by immunoSEQ multiplex PCR; TCRdb keeps only in-frame clonotypes and omits some of them. Of 200,000 to 250,000 clones listed, approximately 90% are singletons. Sequenced material: PBMCs or T cells enriched from blood (not recorded which). The receptors were gathered from a man between 18 and 29 years old with acute COVID-19.

This chain links TRBV7-9 with TRBJ2-3; D may be TRBD1 (6 bases). Trimming pared 3 bases from V and 5 bases from J, leaving 15 bases between. Germline CDR1 SEHNR, CDR2 FQNEAQ (reference sequence). The CDR3 consists of 15 residues. CDR3 region: CASSFAAGVIDTQYF. The CDR3 DNA reads as TGTGCCAGCAGCTTCGCGGCAGGGGTCATAGATACGCAGTATTTT.

The chain joins TRBV3-1 (or the pseudogene TRBV3-2) to TRBJ1-6; TRBD1 might be the D (5 bases). CDR3 length: 13 residues. Germline V gene sequence: CDR1 LGHDT, CDR2 YNNKEL (reference sequence). Trimming pared 4 bases from V and 19 bases from J, leaving 20 bases between. CDR3 amino acids: CASSPGGRVGDHF. The CDR3 DNA is TGTGCCAGCAGCCCCGGGGGTAGGGTCGGAGATCACTTT.

This chain uses TRBV11-2 with TRBJ1-1; unclear D gene. The CDR3 consists of 14 residues. Germline V lookup: CDR1 SGHAT, CDR2 FQNNGV. V lost 3 bases and J 1 base, leaving 9 bases between the germline ends. CDR3 residues: CASSLRPGNTEAFF. The CDR3 nucleotides are TGTGCCAGCAGCTTGCGGCCGGGGAACACTGAAGCTTTCTTT.

CDR3 bases: TGTGCCAGCAGCTTGAGCGGGAGGTCAGATACGCAGTATTTT. This sequence encodes CASSLSGRSDTQYF. The V and J genes are TRBV13 and TRBJ2-3; 9 bases line up with TRBD2. This CDR3 comprises 14 residues. Germline CDR1 reads PRHDT; CDR2 reads FYEKMQ (reference sequence). V lost 3 bases and J lost 4; bases outside the gene matches: 2.

A single count supports this clone. This sequence joins TRBV7-2 and TRBJ1-2; 9 positions match TRBD1. V gave up 3 bases and J gave up 7 bases; unmatched junction bases: 9. CDR3 size: 15 residues. Germline CDR1 reads SGHTA; CDR2 reads FQGNSA. The CDR3 protein is CASSFPGQGGGGYTF. Written as DNA, the CDR3 is TGTGCCAGCAGCTTCCCGGGACAGGGAGGAGGTGGCTACACCTTC.

The chain employs TRBV10-2 and TRBJ2-1; 10 bases map to TRBD2. This CDR3 is built from 16 residues. Per the germline V gene, CDR1 is WSHSY and CDR2 is SAAADI. The V gene end was trimmed by 5 bases and the J gene end by 8 bases; junction bases not matched to a gene: 12. In DNA, the CDR3 is TGCGCCAGCAGTTCTAGCGGGAGCTCGGTGGTCGATGAGCAGTTCTTC. Its protein product is CASSSSGSSVVDEQFF.

The genes are TRBV6-5 and TRBJ1-1; a possible D gene is TRBD1 (6 bases). Germline V CDR1 and CDR2: MNHEY, SVGAGI. This CDR3 is built from 15 residues. Trimming removed 2 bases at V and 3 bases at J, with 13 bases between. DNA for the CDR3: TGTGCCAGCAGTTACACGACAGGAATTGACACTGAAGCTTTCTTT. Its protein is CASSYTTGIDTEAFF.

The genes are TRBV27 and TRBJ2-5; 7 bases agree with TRBD2. The CDR3 has 18 amino acids. Trimming took 2 bases from V and 2 from J; bases not matched to a gene: 14. CDR1 is MNHEY and CDR2 is SMNVEV in the germline V gene (reference sequence). CDR3 nucleotide sequence: TGTGCCAGCAGTTTAGAGTTTAGGGCTAGCGGTATACAAGAGACCCAGTACTTC. It is translated as CASSLEFRASGIQETQYF.

DNA for the CDR3: TGTGCCATCAGTGGAGGACAGGTGCAAAGCTACACCTTC. This translates into CAISGGQVQSYTF. V is TRBV10-3 and J is TRBJ1-2, with 7 bases that match TRBD1. The junction had 8 bases not matched to a gene; V was cut back by 4 bases and J by 9 bases. The CDR3 consists of 13 residues. The germline gives CDR1 ENHRY, CDR2 SYGVKD.

This rearrangement joins TRBV5-1 to TRBJ2-7; 8 nucleotides line up with TRBD1. Germline lookup yields CDR1 SGHRS and CDR2 YFSETQ. With V trimmed by 4 bases and J by 0 bases, 6 bases remained unmatched. The CDR3 extends over 15 amino acids. CDR3 sequence: CASSAGQGLSYEQYF. In DNA form, the CDR3 reads TGCGCCAGCAGCGCCGGACAGGGACTCTCCTACGAGCAGTACTTC.

This clone was detected once. The rearrangement links TRBV7-9 to TRBJ2-1; 10 bases fit TRBD1. The CDR3 is made up of 15 amino acids. Trimming took 3 bases from V and 6 from J; bases not matched to a gene: 5. Germline V gene sequence: CDR1 SEHNR, CDR2 FQNEAQ (reference sequence). The CDR3: CASSFRDRGINEQFF. The CDR3 nucleotides are TGTGCCAGCAGCTTCCGGGACAGGGGCATCAATGAGCAGTTCTTC.

This clone occurred once. The V gene is TRBV27, the J gene TRBJ2-2; 10 bases match TRBD1. Germline V lookup: CDR1 MNHEY, CDR2 SMNVEV (reference sequence). With V trimmed by 9 bases and J by 5 bases, 6 bases remained unmatched. The CDR3 sequence is 14 residues long. The CDR3 spells CASASDRGTGELFF. For the CDR3, the DNA is TGTGCCAGTGCGTCGGACAGGGGGACCGGGGAGCTGTTTTTT.

The CDR3 here is CASVEVSGTHNEQFF. Written as DNA, the CDR3 is TGTGCCAGCGTTGAGGTATCCGGGACTCACAATGAGCAGTTCTTC. This chain links TRBV27 with TRBJ2-1; D is possibly TRBD2 (6 bases). CDR3 length: 15 residues. The V end was cut by 8 bases, the J end by 5 bases, with 19 bases between. Germline-derived CDR1 and CDR2 are MNHEY and SMNVEV (reference sequence).

The rearrangement links TRBV19 to TRBJ2-3, with D unclear. The CDR3 totals 13 residues. The V gene lost 4 bases and the J gene lost 9 bases, with 14 bases spanning the gap. Germline loops: CDR1 LNHDA, CDR2 SQIVND (reference sequence). CDR3 in amino acids: CASSNLLRRTQYF. The CDR3 bases are TGTGCCAGTAGTAACCTCTTGAGGCGGACGCAGTATTTT.

Turning to this clone: Other DNA sequences in the same sample also yield this CDR3. CDR3 DNA: TGTGCCAGCAGTTACTCGTCGGGTGCCAAAAACATTCAGTACTTC. This gives the protein CASSYSSGAKNIQYF. V usage is TRBV6-5 and J usage is TRBJ2-4; D gene unclear. V shed 0 bases and J shed 1 base, with 7 bases lying between them. The CDR3 is 15 residues long. From germline, CDR1 is MNHEY and CDR2 SVGAGI.

This sequence joins TRBV6-1 and TRBJ2-7; weak D call: TRBD1 (6 bases). The CDR3 is 16 amino acids. The V and J ends lost 1 base and 4 bases respectively, with 17 bases between them. Per germline, CDR1 MNHNS and CDR2 SASEGT. The CDR3 DNA is TGTGCCAGCAGTGAAGGTCCCAGGGGCAACGGGTACGAGCAGTACTTC. Protein product: CASSEGPRGNGYEQYF.

The V call is TRBV14, the J call TRBJ2-1; 7 nucleotides match TRBD1. This CDR3 region has 20 residues. The V gene end was trimmed by 6 bases and the J gene end by 8 bases; junction bases not matched to a gene: 28. Germline V gene sequence: CDR1 SGHDN, CDR2 FVKESK. The CDR3 coding sequence is TGTGCCAGCAGTCCCCGGACAGGCCCACCTCAGGACGATGAGGGAGATGAGCAGTTCTTC. As protein: CASSPRTGPPQDDEGDEQFF. The full variable domain, in which reference TRBV14 and TRBJ2-1 provide the parts outside the CDR3, is EAGVTQFPSHSVIEKGQTVTLRCDPISGHDNLYWYRRVMGKEIKFLLHFVKESKQDESGMPNNRFLAERTGGTYSTLKVQPAELEDSGVYFCASSPRTGPPQDDEGDEQFFGPGTRLTVL.

This chain connects TRBV6-5 to TRBJ1-4; D is unresolved. Germline V gene data show CDR1 as MNHEY and CDR2 as SVGAGI. V lost 6 bases to trimming and J lost 0 bases, with 8 bases between them. The CDR3 covers 14 residues. The CDR3, as DNA: TGTGCCAGCAGATTGTCTGCAACTAATGAAAAACTGTTTTTT. Its protein product is CASRLSATNEKLFF.